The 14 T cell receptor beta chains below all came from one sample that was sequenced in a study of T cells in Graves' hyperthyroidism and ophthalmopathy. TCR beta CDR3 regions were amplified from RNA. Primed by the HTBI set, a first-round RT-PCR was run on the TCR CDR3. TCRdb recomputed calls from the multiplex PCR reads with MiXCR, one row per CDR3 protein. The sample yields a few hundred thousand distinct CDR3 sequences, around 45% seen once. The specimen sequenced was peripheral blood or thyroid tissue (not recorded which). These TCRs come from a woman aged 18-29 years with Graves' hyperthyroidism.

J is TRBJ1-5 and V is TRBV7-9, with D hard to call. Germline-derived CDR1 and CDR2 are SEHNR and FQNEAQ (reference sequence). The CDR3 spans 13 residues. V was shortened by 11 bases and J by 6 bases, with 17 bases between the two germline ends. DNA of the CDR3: TGTGCCTGGAGTGTAAGAGGGTTTCAGCCCCAGCATTTT. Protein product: CAWSVRGFQPQHF.

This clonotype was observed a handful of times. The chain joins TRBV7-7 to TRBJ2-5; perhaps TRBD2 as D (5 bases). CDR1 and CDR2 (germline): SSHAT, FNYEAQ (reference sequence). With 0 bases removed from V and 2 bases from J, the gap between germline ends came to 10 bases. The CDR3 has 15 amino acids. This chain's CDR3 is CASSLASGRQETQYF. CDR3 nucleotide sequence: TGTGCCAGCAGCTTAGCCTCGGGAAGGCAAGAGACCCAGTACTTC.

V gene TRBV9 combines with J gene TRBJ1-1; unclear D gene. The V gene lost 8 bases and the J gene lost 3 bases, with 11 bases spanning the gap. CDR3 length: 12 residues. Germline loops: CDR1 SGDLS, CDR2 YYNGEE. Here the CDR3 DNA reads TGTGCCAGTCTCGACACCTACACTGAAGCTTTCTTT. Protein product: CASLDTYTEAFF.

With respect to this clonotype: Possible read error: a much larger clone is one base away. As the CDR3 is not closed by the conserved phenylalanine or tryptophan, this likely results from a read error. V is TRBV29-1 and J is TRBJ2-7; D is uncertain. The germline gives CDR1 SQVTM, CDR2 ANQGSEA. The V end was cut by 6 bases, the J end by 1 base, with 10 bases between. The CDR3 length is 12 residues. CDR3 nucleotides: TGCAGCGTGCACACTGATTCCTACGAGCAGTACCTC. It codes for CSVHTDSYEQYL.

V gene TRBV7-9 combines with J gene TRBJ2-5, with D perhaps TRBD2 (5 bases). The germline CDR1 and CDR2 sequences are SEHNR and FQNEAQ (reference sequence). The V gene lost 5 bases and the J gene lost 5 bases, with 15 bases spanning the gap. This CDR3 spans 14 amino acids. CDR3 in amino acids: CASSQAWEWETQYF. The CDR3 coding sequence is TGTGCCAGCAGCCAGGCTTGGGAGTGGGAGACCCAGTACTTC.

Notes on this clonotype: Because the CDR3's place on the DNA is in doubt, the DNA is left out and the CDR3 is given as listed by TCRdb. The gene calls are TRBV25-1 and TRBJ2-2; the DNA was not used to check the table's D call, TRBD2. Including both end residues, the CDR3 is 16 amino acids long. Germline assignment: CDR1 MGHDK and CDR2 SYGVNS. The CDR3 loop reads CASSPRLAGTPGSCFF.

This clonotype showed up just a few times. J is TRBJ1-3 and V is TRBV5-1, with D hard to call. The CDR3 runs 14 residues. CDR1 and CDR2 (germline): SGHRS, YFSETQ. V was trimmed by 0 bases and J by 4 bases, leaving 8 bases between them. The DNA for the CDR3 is TGCGCCAGCAGCTTGGACGAGGACGGAAACACCATATATTTT. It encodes CASSLDEDGNTIYF.

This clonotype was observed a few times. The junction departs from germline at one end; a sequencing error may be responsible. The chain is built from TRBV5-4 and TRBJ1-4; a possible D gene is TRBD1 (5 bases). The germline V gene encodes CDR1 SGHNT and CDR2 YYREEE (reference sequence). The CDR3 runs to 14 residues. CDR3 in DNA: TGTGCCAGCAGCGGCGGGACGGTTGAGGGAAAACCGTTTTTT. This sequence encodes CASSGGTVEGKPFF. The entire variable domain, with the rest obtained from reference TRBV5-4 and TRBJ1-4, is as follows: ETGVTQSPTHLIKTRGQQVTLRCSSQSGHNTVSWYQQALGQGPQFIFQYYREEENGRGNFPPRFSGLQFPNYSSELNVNALELDDSALYLCASSGGTVEGKPFFGSGTQLSVL.

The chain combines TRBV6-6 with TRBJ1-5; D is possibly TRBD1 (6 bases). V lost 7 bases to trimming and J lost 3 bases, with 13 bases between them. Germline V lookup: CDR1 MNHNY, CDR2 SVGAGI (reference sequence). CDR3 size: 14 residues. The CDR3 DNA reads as TGTGCCAGCACTCCCGGACAGTACAATCAGCCCCAGCATTTT. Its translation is CASTPGQYNQPQHF.

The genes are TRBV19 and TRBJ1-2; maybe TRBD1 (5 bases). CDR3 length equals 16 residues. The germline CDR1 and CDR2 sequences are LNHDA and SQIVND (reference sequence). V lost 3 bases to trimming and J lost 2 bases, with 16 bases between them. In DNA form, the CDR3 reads TGTGCCAGTAGTATGGGATGGCGAGGGGCCAACTATGGCTACACCTTC. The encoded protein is CASSMGWRGANYGYTF.

DNA for the CDR3: TGTGCCAGTAGTACGGACAGGGGCACTGAAGCTTTCTTT. It specifies CASSTDRGTEAFF. The rearrangement links TRBV7-9 to TRBJ1-1; 9 bases are shared with TRBD1. From germline, CDR1 is SEHNR and CDR2 FQNEAQ (reference sequence). V shed 9 bases and J 4 bases; nucleotides not matched to a gene: 6. The CDR3 has 13 amino acids.

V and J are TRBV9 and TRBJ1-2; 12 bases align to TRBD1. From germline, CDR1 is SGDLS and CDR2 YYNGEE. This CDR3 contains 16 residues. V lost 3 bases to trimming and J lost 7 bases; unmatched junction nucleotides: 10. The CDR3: CASSENARDRGLGYTF. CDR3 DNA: TGTGCCAGCAGCGAAAACGCCCGGGACAGGGGGCTTGGCTACACCTTC.

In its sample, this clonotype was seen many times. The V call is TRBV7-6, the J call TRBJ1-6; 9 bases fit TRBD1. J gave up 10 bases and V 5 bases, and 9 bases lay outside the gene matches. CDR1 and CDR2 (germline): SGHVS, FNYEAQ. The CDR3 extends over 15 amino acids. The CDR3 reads CASSRGTGILSPLHF. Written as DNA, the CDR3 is TGTGCCAGCAGCCGCGGGACAGGGATCTTGTCACCCCTCCACTTT.

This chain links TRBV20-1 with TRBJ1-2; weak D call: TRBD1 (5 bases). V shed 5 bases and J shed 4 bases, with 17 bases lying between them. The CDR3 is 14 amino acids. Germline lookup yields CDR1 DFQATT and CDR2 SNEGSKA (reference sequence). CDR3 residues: CSAATTTGSYGYTF. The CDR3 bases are TGCAGTGCTGCTACTACTACAGGTTCCTATGGCTACACCTTC.